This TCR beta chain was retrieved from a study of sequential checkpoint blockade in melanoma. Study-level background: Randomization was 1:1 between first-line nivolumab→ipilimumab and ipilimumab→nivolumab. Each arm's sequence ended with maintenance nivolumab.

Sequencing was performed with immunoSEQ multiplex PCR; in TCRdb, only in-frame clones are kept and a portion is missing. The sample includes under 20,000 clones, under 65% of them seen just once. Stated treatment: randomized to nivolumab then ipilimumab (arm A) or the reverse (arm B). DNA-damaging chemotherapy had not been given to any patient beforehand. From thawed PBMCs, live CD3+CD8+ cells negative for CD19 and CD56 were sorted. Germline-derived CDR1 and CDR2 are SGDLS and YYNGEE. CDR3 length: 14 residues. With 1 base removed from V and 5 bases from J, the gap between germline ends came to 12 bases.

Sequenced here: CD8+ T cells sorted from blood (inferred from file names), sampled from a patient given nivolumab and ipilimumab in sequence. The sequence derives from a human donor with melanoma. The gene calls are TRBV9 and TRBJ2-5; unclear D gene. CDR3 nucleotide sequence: TGTGCCAGCAGCGTATCAGTAATCGGGGAGACCCAGTACTTC. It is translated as CASSVSVIGETQYF.